Each of the 6 T cell receptor beta chains below was sequenced from the same sample in a study of T cells in Graves' hyperthyroidism and ophthalmopathy. Amplification yielded TCR beta CDR3 regions, with RNA transcripts as the source. HTBI primers were used for first-round RT-PCR of the TCR CDR3. TCRdb reanalysed the multiplex PCR reads using MiXCR and keeps one entry per CDR3 protein. The sample carries some 150,000 distinct CDR3 sequences, approximately 20% recorded once. The sample consisted of blood. The receptors were sampled from a woman between 50 and 59 years old with Graves' hyperthyroidism that later progressed to Graves' ophthalmopathy.

This clonotype was observed a handful of times. V gene TRBV9 combines with J gene TRBJ2-1; D may be TRBD1 or TRBD2 (5 bases each). V lost 2 bases to trimming and J lost 8 bases, with 14 bases between them. The V gene's germline CDR1 is SGDLS and CDR2 YYNGEE. This CDR3 has 14 residues. CDR3 in amino acids: CASSVWGTGHEQFF. The DNA for the CDR3 is TGTGCCAGCAGCGTTTGGGGGACGGGGCATGAGCAGTTCTTC.

At least ten counts were recorded for this clonotype. V usage is TRBV7-9 and J usage is TRBJ2-1; D unclear. The CDR3 consists of 13 residues. V shed 5 bases and J shed 8 bases, with 13 bases lying between them. Germline CDR1 SEHNR, CDR2 FQNEAQ (reference sequence). As DNA, the CDR3 is TGTGCCAGCAGCCCCGACAATTACGATGAGCAGTTCTTC. Residues: CASSPDNYDEQFF. Full variable domain (outside the CDR3, taken from reference TRBV7-9 and TRBJ2-1): DTGVSQNPRHKITKRGQNVTFRCDPISEHNRLYWYRQTLGQGPEFLTYFQNEAQLEKSRLLSDRFSAERPKGSFSTLEIQRTEQGDSAMYLCASSPDNYDEQFFGPGTRLTVL.

This clonotype has at least ten counts. The chain employs TRBV27 and TRBJ2-1; tentatively, D is TRBD2 (6 bases). The CDR3 loop spans 15 amino acids. Trimming removed 4 bases at V and 0 bases at J, with 10 bases between. Germline-derived CDR1 and CDR2 are MNHEY and SMNVEV (reference sequence). The CDR3 region has the DNA TGTGCCAGCAGTTGGGACTCAAGCTCCTACAATGAGCAGTTCTTC. Its protein product is CASSWDSSSYNEQFF.

This clonotype was detected many times. This rearrangement joins TRBV20-1 to TRBJ2-7; 10 nucleotides agree with TRBD1. The CDR3 spans 16 residues. The V gene end was trimmed by 0 bases and the J gene end by 4 bases; junction bases not matched to a gene: 9. Germline CDR1 and CDR2: DFQATT and SNEGSKA (reference sequence). The CDR3 DNA sequence: TGCAGTGCTAGAGATCGGACAGGGGGGATCAAATACGAGCAGTACTTC. It encodes CSARDRTGGIKYEQYF.

This clonotype was picked up many times. This rearrangement joins TRBV7-2 to TRBJ2-1; D is unclear. CDR3 length: 17 amino acids. Germline V gives CDR1 SGHTA, CDR2 FQGNSA. Trimming removed 3 bases at V and 0 bases at J, with 15 bases between. CDR3 sequence reads: CASSLVVGRSSYNEQFF. The DNA of the CDR3 is TGTGCCAGCAGCTTGGTTGTGGGTCGTAGCTCCTACAATGAGCAGTTCTTC.

This clonotype was recorded many times. The chain links TRBV11-2 to TRBJ2-4; D gene ambiguous. The CDR3 length is 15 residues. V shed 2 bases and J shed 4 bases, with 12 bases lying between them. Germline CDR1 reads SGHAT; CDR2 reads FQNNGV. CDR3 bases: TGTGCCAGCAGCTTATTAAGGGCAGTAAAAAACATTCAGTACTTC. It specifies CASSLLRAVKNIQYF.